A single sample is the source of the 30 T cell receptor beta chains below, sequenced in a study of blood T cell repertoires in COVID-19. Here immunoSEQ multiplex PCR was the method, and the copy in TCRdb shows in-frame clones only, minus some. The sample carries 250,000 or so clones, 84% recorded once. The sequencing input was peripheral blood. These TCRs come from a man aged 35-49 years who had recovered from COVID-19.

CDR3 amino acids: CASSYSTGDPQYF. CDR3 sequence (DNA): TGTGCCAGCAGTTACTCGACAGGCGACCCGCAGTATTTT. The chain has TRBV6-2 or TRBV6-3 and TRBJ2-3, with D maybe TRBD1 (6 bases). V was pared by 0 bases and J by 10 bases, with 11 bases between. Per the germline V gene, CDR1 is MNHEY and CDR2 is SVGEGT. This CDR3 region has 13 residues.

Of note for this clone: Other DNA sequences in this specimen translate into the identical CDR3. This chain uses TRBV6-5 with TRBJ1-1, with 10 nucleotides matching TRBD1. The CDR3 totals 15 residues. Germline lookup yields CDR1 MNHEY and CDR2 SVGAGI. With 8 bases clipped from V and 0 bases from J, the junction kept 6 bases outside the gene matches. CDR3 sequence (DNA): TGTGCCAGCTCCTGGACAGGGGGGATGAACACTGAAGCTTTCTTT. This encodes CASSWTGGMNTEAFF.

J is TRBJ1-5 and V is TRBV10-3; no clear D gene. Germline V CDR1 and CDR2: ENHRY, SYGVKD. This CDR3 has 14 amino acids. V was clipped by 3 bases and J by 2 bases, with 8 bases between them. CDR3 sequence (DNA): TGTGCCATCAGTGAAGCGGATGGCAATCAGCCCCAGCATTTT. As protein: CAISEADGNQPQHF.

This chain joins TRBV9 and TRBJ2-7; 10 bases agree with TRBD2. Unmatched junction bases numbered 4, after V lost 4 bases and J lost 6 bases. Germline V CDR1 and CDR2: SGDLS, YYNGEE. The CDR3 sequence is 13 residues long. In DNA form, the CDR3 reads TGTGCCAGCAGCCCCGGGACTAGCGTCGAGCAGTACTTC. This translates into CASSPGTSVEQYF.

V is TRBV3-1 (or the pseudogene TRBV3-2) and J is TRBJ1-3; D may be TRBD1 (6 bases). This CDR3 spans 16 amino acids. Trimming took off 1 base at V and 7 bases at J, with 17 bases between the two ends. Germline CDR1 and CDR2: LGHDT and YNNKEL (reference sequence). The CDR3 DNA reads TGTGCCAGCAGCCAAGGGGCCACAGGGAAACACAACACCATATATTTT. This translates into CASSQGATGKHNTIYF.

Only a few counts were recorded for this clone. This sequence joins TRBV2 and TRBJ2-7, with a possible D match to TRBD1 (6 bases). Germline V CDR1 and CDR2: SNHLY, FYNNEI. The V end was cut by 1 base, the J end by 5 bases, with 12 bases between. The length of the CDR3 is 14 residues. This CDR3 is CASSEVWGQHEQYF. CDR3 sequence (DNA): TGTGCCAGCAGTGAAGTCTGGGGGCAGCACGAGCAGTACTTC.

The rearrangement joins TRBV5-6 to TRBJ2-7, with 7 bases identical to TRBD1. The CDR3 extends over 17 amino acids. V lost 4 bases, J lost 2 bases, and 15 bases stayed unmatched. Germline values: CDR1 SGHDT, CDR2 YYEEEE. The CDR3 loop reads CASSARWGRGSTYEQYF. CDR3 nucleotide sequence: TGTGCCAGCAGCGCCCGGTGGGGCAGGGGGTCGACCTACGAGCAGTACTTC.

The chain couples TRBV19 to TRBJ2-1; 11 bases are a match to TRBD2. J was trimmed by 0 bases and V by 2 bases; bases with no gene match: 6. Germline V lookup: CDR1 LNHDA, CDR2 SQIVND (reference sequence). The CDR3 covers 18 residues. CDR3 region: CASSIPSGRSSSYNEQFF. The CDR3 DNA sequence: TGTGCCAGTAGTATACCTAGCGGGAGGTCTAGCTCCTACAATGAGCAGTTCTTC.

The rearrangement links TRBV18 to TRBJ1-6, with D unresolved. Looked up from germline, CDR1 is KGHSH and CDR2 is LQKENI. This CDR3 is 15 amino acids long. V was cut by 3 bases and J by 8 bases, with 14 bases left in between. CDR3 DNA: TGTGCCAGCTCACCCTACGCAGGCTCTGATTCACCCCTCCACTTT. Translating it yields CASSPYAGSDSPLHF. Filled out from reference TRBV18 and TRBJ1-6, the complete variable domain reads NAGVMQNPRHLVRRRGQEARLRCSPMKGHSHVYWYRQLPEEGLKFMVYLQKENIIDESGMPKERFSAEFPKEGPSILRIQQVVRGDSAAYFCASSPYAGSDSPLHFGNGTRLTVT.

The V gene is TRBV20-1, the J gene TRBJ1-4; no definite D call. Germline CDR1 and CDR2: DFQATT and SNEGSKA (reference sequence). CDR3 length: 13 amino acids. With 3 bases removed from V and 10 bases from J, the gap between germline ends came to 15 bases. This CDR3 is CSASRLGNGKLFF. In DNA, the CDR3 is TGCAGTGCTAGTCGACTCGGAAACGGAAAACTGTTTTTT.

The chain is built from TRBV19 and TRBJ2-1; 10 bases fit TRBD1. In germline, CDR1 is LNHDA, CDR2 SQIVND (reference sequence). Unmatched junction bases numbered 7, after V lost 1 base and J lost 10 bases. This CDR3 is 15 amino acids long. CDR3 loop: CASSIGDRGLGEQFF. CDR3 DNA sequence: TGTGCCAGTAGTATAGGGGACAGGGGCTTGGGCGAGCAGTTCTTC.

The gene calls are TRBV27 and TRBJ2-3, with 10 bases aligning to TRBD2. There are 14 residues in the CDR3. Germline-derived CDR1 and CDR2 are MNHEY and SMNVEV (reference sequence). Trimming at V came to 5 bases and at J to 2 bases, leaving 1 base not matched to a gene. CDR3 amino acids: CASSSGRATDTQYF. The DNA for the CDR3 is TGTGCCAGCAGTAGCGGGAGGGCCACAGATACGCAGTATTTT.

The DNA of the CDR3 is TGTGCCAGTAGTATAAACGGGAACAATGAGCAGTTCTTC. It codes for CASSINGNNEQFF. V and J are TRBV19 and TRBJ2-1, with D maybe TRBD2 (5 bases). Germline CDR1 and CDR2: LNHDA and SQIVND (reference sequence). Deletions cut 2 bases from V and 5 bases from J, with 7 bases between. This CDR3 region has 13 residues.

This chain joins TRBV7-6 and TRBJ1-1, with 8 bases fitting TRBD1. CDR1 is SGHVS and CDR2 is FNYEAQ in the germline V gene. The CDR3 is 15 residues long. Trimming cost V 3 bases and J 4 bases; bases outside gene matches: 7. The DNA of the CDR3 is TGTGCCAGCAGCTTCGTGGGACAGGCGGGCACTGAAGCTTTCTTT. The encoded protein is CASSFVGQAGTEAFF.

The chain links TRBV12-3 or TRBV12-4 to TRBJ2-1, with 12 bases lining up with TRBD2. The V gene end was trimmed by 3 bases and the J gene end by 10 bases; junction bases not matched to a gene: 1. The CDR3 is 13 amino acids. This CDR3 is CASSLTSGGEQFF. The CDR3 DNA follows: TGTGCCAGCAGTTTGACTAGCGGGGGAGAGCAGTTCTTC.

This clone was seen only a few times. V and J are TRBV12-5 and TRBJ1-3; D is perhaps TRBD1 (6 bases). In germline, CDR1 is LGHNT, CDR2 FRNRAP. The CDR3 spans 17 residues. The V and J ends lost 2 bases and 3 bases respectively, with 17 bases between them. CDR3 residues: CASGLPRGGLFGNTIYF. As DNA, the CDR3 is TGTGCTAGTGGTTTGCCTCGAGGGGGTCTCTTTGGAAACACCATATATTTT.

The chain carries TRBV18 and TRBJ2-3; 9 bases match TRBD2. V lost 1 base, J lost 3 bases, and 11 bases stayed unmatched. Germline V gives CDR1 KGHSH, CDR2 LQKENI. The CDR3 runs 18 residues. CDR3 in amino acids: CASSPQGPSGISTDTQYF. The CDR3 bases are TGTGCCAGCTCACCACAAGGACCTAGCGGGATCAGTACAGATACGCAGTATTTT.

DNA for the CDR3: TGTGCCAGCAGGCACCGGGACAGGGATGGCTACACCTTC. It codes for CASRHRDRDGYTF. This chain links TRBV12-3 or TRBV12-4 with TRBJ1-2; TRBD1 matches 9 bases. Unmatched junction bases numbered 5, after V lost 6 bases and J lost 6 bases. The CDR3 has 13 amino acids.

Comments on this clone: Other DNA sequences in the same sample also yield this CDR3. The J gene is TRBJ2-2, the V gene TRBV12-3 or TRBV12-4; D gene unclear. CDR3 length: 13 amino acids. The V end was cut by 1 base, the J end by 5 bases, with 5 bases between. CDR3 protein: CASSLGGTGELFF. As DNA, the CDR3 is TGTGCCAGCAGTTTAGGAGGAACCGGGGAGCTGTTTTTT.

The CDR3 protein is CAWRGDRAGNTIYF. For the CDR3, the DNA is TGTGCCTGGAGGGGGGACAGGGCTGGAAACACCATATATTTT. The rearrangement uses TRBV30 and TRBJ1-3, with 9 bases aligning to TRBD1. This CDR3 has 14 amino acids. The ends lost 3 bases at V and 2 bases at J; junction bases unmatched: 2. In germline, CDR1 is GTSNPN, CDR2 SVGIG (reference sequence).

V and J are TRBV12-3 or TRBV12-4 and TRBJ1-5; D is perhaps TRBD1 (5 bases). This CDR3 region has 13 residues. V lost 6 bases and J lost 6, with 12 bases in between. The CDR3 DNA is TGTGCCAGCAGGAAAGACAGTGGTCAGCCCCAGCATTTT. Translation: CASRKDSGQPQHF.

The J gene is TRBJ2-1, the V gene TRBV9; 15 bases are shared with TRBD2. Germline CDR1 SGDLS, CDR2 YYNGEE. V trimming: 0 bases; J trimming: 14 bases; junction bases outside the gene matches: 12. The CDR3 has 17 residues. The CDR3 is CASSVGRTSGGADREFF. The CDR3 DNA sequence: TGTGCCAGCAGCGTAGGTAGGACTAGCGGGGGGGCCGATAGAGAGTTCTTC.

The CDR3 nucleotides read TGCGCCAGCAGTGAAGGTACTAGCGGGGGGCAAGATACGCAGTATTTT. Protein sequence: CASSEGTSGGQDTQYF. The V call is TRBV10-1, the J call TRBJ2-3; 12 nucleotides match TRBD2. CDR3 size: 16 residues. V was clipped by 3 bases and J by 5 bases; unmatched bases: 6. The germline V gene has CDR1 WNHNN and CDR2 SYGVQD (reference sequence).

The chain couples TRBV29-1 to TRBJ2-5, with unresolved D. The CDR3 extends over 14 amino acids. V was pared by 1 base and J by 5 bases, with 14 bases between. Germline loops: CDR1 SQVTM, CDR2 ANQGSEA. For the CDR3, the DNA is TGCAGCGTTGAAGCCACCGACCTGAGGGAGACCCAGTACTTC. Amino acids: CSVEATDLRETQYF. The full variable domain, in which reference TRBV29-1 and TRBJ2-5 provide the parts outside the CDR3, is SAVISQKPSRDICQRGTSLTIQCQVDSQVTMMFWYRQQPGQSLTLIATANQGSEATYESGFVIDKFPISRPNLTFSTLTVSNMSPEDSSIYLCSVEATDLRETQYFGPGTRLLVL.

The chain couples TRBV18 to TRBJ1-2; TRBD1 matches 10 bases. Germline CDR1 KGHSH, CDR2 LQKENI. The CDR3 is 14 residues long. The ends lost 1 base at V and 6 bases at J; junction bases unmatched: 2. CDR3 protein: CASSPQGQGDGYTF. The CDR3 DNA is TGTGCCAGCTCACCACAAGGACAGGGGGATGGCTACACCTTC. Filled out from reference TRBV18 and TRBJ1-2, the complete variable domain reads NAGVMQNPRHLVRRRGQEARLRCSPMKGHSHVYWYRQLPEEGLKFMVYLQKENIIDESGMPKERFSAEFPKEGPSILRIQQVVRGDSAAYFCASSPQGQGDGYTFGSGTRLTVV.

This sequence joins TRBV29-1 and TRBJ2-1, with TRBD2 identical over 8 bases. Germline CDR1 and CDR2: SQVTM and ANQGSEA. Trimming at V came to 3 bases and at J to 0 bases, leaving 13 bases not matched to a gene. This CDR3 region has 18 residues. CDR3 nucleotides: TGCAGCGTTGATGGTAAGGTAGCGGGGACCCTCTCCTACAATGAGCAGTTCTTC. Translated: CSVDGKVAGTLSYNEQFF.

This clone was seen more than once but under ten times. The rearrangement uses TRBV10-2 and TRBJ1-4, with 11 bases aligning to TRBD1. Germline values: CDR1 WSHSY, CDR2 SAAADI. CDR3 size: 15 residues. V was clipped by 5 bases and J by 7 bases; unmatched bases: 6. CDR3 loop: CASSRTGGRGEKLFF. The CDR3 DNA is TGCGCCAGCAGTCGGACAGGGGGCCGGGGTGAAAAACTGTTTTTT.

In this sample, this clone turned up once. The J gene is TRBJ2-1, the V gene TRBV6-1; D possibly corresponds to TRBD2 (6 bases). The CDR3 totals 17 residues. The V gene's germline CDR1 is MNHNS and CDR2 SASEGT. V was cut by 4 bases and J by 0 bases, with 16 bases left in between. DNA for the CDR3: TGTGCCAGCAGTGCAACAGCGGGTCATTCCTCCTACAATGAGCAGTTCTTC. This encodes CASSATAGHSSYNEQFF.

The chain has TRBV5-1 and TRBJ1-3, with a weak D call TRBD1 (6 bases). CDR3 size: 15 residues. Germline loops: CDR1 SGHRS, CDR2 YFSETQ. The germline V and J ends were trimmed by 4 bases and 1 base, with 12 bases remaining between them. The CDR3: CASSALQGSGNTIYF. In DNA form, the CDR3 reads TGCGCCAGCAGCGCGTTACAGGGATCTGGAAACACCATATATTTT. The variable domain in full, with the rest retrieved from reference TRBV5-1 and TRBJ1-3, is KAGVTQTPRYLIKTRGQQVTLSCSPISGHRSVSWYQQTPGQGLQFLFEYFSETQRNKGNFPGRFSGRQFSNSRSEMNVSTLELGDSALYLCASSALQGSGNTIYFGEGSWLTVV.

This rearrangement joins TRBV5-1 to TRBJ2-7; TRBD2 agrees at 7 bases. CDR1 SGHRS and CDR2 YFSETQ come from the germline V gene. V lost 0 bases to trimming and J lost 7 bases; unmatched junction nucleotides: 19. This CDR3 contains 18 residues. The CDR3 protein is CASSLGLHYRSGATEQYF. As DNA, the CDR3 is TGCGCCAGCAGCTTGGGGCTCCACTACAGGAGCGGGGCCACGGAGCAGTACTTC. Looking up the rest from reference TRBV5-1 and TRBJ2-7 gives the full variable domain: KAGVTQTPRYLIKTRGQQVTLSCSPISGHRSVSWYQQTPGQGLQFLFEYFSETQRNKGNFPGRFSGRQFSNSRSEMNVSTLELGDSALYLCASSLGLHYRSGATEQYFGPGTRLTVT.